One and the same sample provided the 24 T cell receptor beta chains below, sequenced in a study of memory CD4+ T cells and cytomegalovirus serostatus. Clones were read by immunoSEQ multiplex PCR, and TCRdb kept only the in-frame ones, dropping some. The table lists about 50,000 clones, just under 80% of them singletons. Single viable CD3+CD4+CD8-CD45RO+ cells were sorted as the memory CD4+ T cells. The sequencing sample was made of memory CD4+ T cells from blood. All receptors come from an adult in good health and CMV-seronegative.

The chain couples TRBV27 to TRBJ2-7; no definite D call. Trimming removed 3 bases at V and 2 bases at J, with 8 bases between. CDR1 is MNHEY and CDR2 is SMNVEV in the germline V gene (reference sequence). The CDR3 is 13 amino acids. The CDR3 sequence: CASSFDGPYEQYF. For the CDR3, the DNA is TGTGCCAGCAGTTTCGACGGACCCTACGAGCAGTACTTC.

The chain employs TRBV27 and TRBJ1-5; tentatively, D is TRBD1 (5 bases). Germline CDR1 is MNHEY and CDR2 is SMNVEV (reference sequence). V lost 2 bases to trimming and J lost 0 bases, with 14 bases between them. The CDR3 has 17 residues. The CDR3 loop is CASSLVGGPYSNQPQHF. The CDR3 DNA follows: TGTGCCAGCAGTTTAGTGGGGGGTCCTTATAGCAATCAGCCCCAGCATTTT.

V usage is TRBV5-1 and J usage is TRBJ1-3; 9 bases line up with TRBD1. The CDR3 spans 15 residues. Germline V lookup: CDR1 SGHRS, CDR2 YFSETQ. Losses at the gene ends were 7 bases for V and 4 bases for J; bases not matched to a gene: 9. The CDR3 DNA is TGCGCCAGCCGCCTGACAGGGGGGTACGGAAACACCATATATTTT. Residues: CASRLTGGYGNTIYF.

This chain uses TRBV27 with TRBJ1-5, with D maybe TRBD1 (5 bases). Germline CDR1 MNHEY, CDR2 SMNVEV (reference sequence). V shed 4 bases and J shed 4 bases, with 17 bases lying between them. This CDR3 contains 16 residues. The CDR3: CASSSRRSQGNQPQHF. DNA of the CDR3: TGTGCCAGCAGTTCCAGACGATCGCAGGGAAATCAGCCCCAGCATTTT.

The genes are TRBV28 and TRBJ2-7; TRBD2 aligns across 10 bases. The V and J ends lost 3 bases and 9 bases, in that order; junction bases with no gene match: 14. The CDR3 consists of 16 residues. Germline V lookup: CDR1 MDHEN, CDR2 SYDVKM. The CDR3 region is CASSLASGGGARGQYF. As DNA, the CDR3 is TGTGCCAGCAGTTTGGCTAGCGGGGGAGGCGCCCGCGGGCAGTACTTC.

This clone has only one observation. The chain carries TRBV29-1 and TRBJ2-1; 7 positions match TRBD1. CDR3 length: 13 residues. V was clipped by 2 bases and J by 8 bases; unmatched bases: 6. Germline values: CDR1 SQVTM, CDR2 ANQGSEA. The CDR3 spells CSVERQGFYEQFF. The CDR3 DNA sequence: TGCAGCGTTGAACGACAGGGTTTCTATGAGCAGTTCTTC.

Only one count was recorded for this clone. V is TRBV4-1 and J is TRBJ1-4, with D unclear. V lost 5 bases to trimming and J lost 2 bases, with 12 bases between them. Germline assignment: CDR1 MGHRA and CDR2 YSYEKL. The CDR3 length is 15 residues. CDR3 region: CASSTRGTTNEKLFF. CDR3 DNA: TGCGCCAGCAGCACCAGAGGTACCACTAATGAAAAACTGTTTTTT.

This clone was counted between two and nine times. The sample holds other DNA sequences that translate to the same CDR3. V is TRBV5-1 and J is TRBJ1-5; a weak D match, TRBD1 (5 bases). The V and J ends lost 0 bases and 2 bases respectively, with 9 bases between them. The germline gives CDR1 SGHRS, CDR2 YFSETQ. The CDR3 sequence is 15 residues long. The CDR3 reads CASSLEGSGNQPQHF. DNA of the CDR3: TGCGCCAGCAGCTTGGAGGGGTCCGGCAATCAGCCCCAGCATTTT.

V is TRBV27 and J is TRBJ1-5; D is possibly TRBD1 (5 bases). Trimming pared 5 bases from V and 7 bases from J, leaving 21 bases between. The CDR3 length is 16 residues. Looked up from germline, CDR1 is MNHEY and CDR2 is SMNVEV (reference sequence). The CDR3 coding sequence is TGTGCCAGCAGTCTCCAACCTCCTGGGGGAGGCCAGCCCCAGCATTTT. Amino acids: CASSLQPPGGGQPQHF.

This clone occurred once. The chain carries TRBV11-2 and TRBJ2-4; 8 bases agree with TRBD2. Germline V gene data show CDR1 as SGHAT and CDR2 as FQNNGV. V was clipped by 1 base and J by 5 bases; unmatched bases: 7. The CDR3 consists of 16 residues. The CDR3 region has the DNA TGTGCCAGCAGCTTAGGGGTAACGGGACTAGAAAACATTCAGTACTTC. It yields the protein CASSLGVTGLENIQYF.

The V call is TRBV15, the J call TRBJ2-7; D gene ambiguous. The V and J ends lost 1 base and 4 bases respectively, with 8 bases between them. In germline, CDR1 is LNHNV, CDR2 YYDKDF (reference sequence). The CDR3 runs to 13 residues. The CDR3 loop reads CATSRGATYEQYF. The CDR3 DNA sequence: TGTGCCACCAGCAGAGGGGCAACTTACGAGCAGTACTTC.

V usage is TRBV18 and J usage is TRBJ2-7; D remains unclear. CDR1 and CDR2 from the germline V gene are KGHSH and LQKENI. This CDR3 comprises 17 residues. Trimming stripped 2 bases from V and 5 bases from J, with 22 bases between. The CDR3 reads CASSPKRSSVSSDEQYF. The DNA of the CDR3 is TGTGCCAGCTCACCAAAGAGGTCTTCTGTGTCGTCGGACGAGCAGTACTTC.

The chain employs TRBV18 and TRBJ2-1; D may be TRBD1 (6 bases). The CDR3 is made up of 14 amino acids. Trimming took off 6 bases at V and 5 bases at J, with 14 bases between the two ends. The germline CDR1 and CDR2 sequences are KGHSH and LQKENI. Here the CDR3 reads CASSPTGSDNEQFF. CDR3 DNA: TGTGCCAGCTCCCCGACAGGTTCCGACAATGAGCAGTTCTTC.

With regard to this clone: At one boundary the junction diverges from the germline segment, which might be a read error. The rearrangement uses TRBV7-8 and TRBJ1-1; possible D gene TRBD1, 5 bases. Per germline, CDR1 SGHVS and CDR2 FQNEAQ. The CDR3 loop spans 17 amino acids. The CDR3: CASSLAAHLTGGTEAFF. CDR3 sequence (DNA): TGTGCCAGCAGCCTAGCGGCCCATTTAACAGGAGGCACTGAAGCTTTCTTT.

The V and J genes are TRBV19 and TRBJ2-2, with 7 bases matching TRBD2. The CDR3 contains 16 residues. Germline V lookup: CDR1 LNHDA, CDR2 SQIVND (reference sequence). V dropped 3 bases and J dropped 4; count of bases not matched to a gene: 8. CDR3 in amino acids: CASSIMPGGSTGELFF. In DNA form, the CDR3 reads TGTGCCAGTAGTATCATGCCGGGAGGCTCCACCGGGGAGCTGTTTTTT. The variable domain in full, completed from reference TRBV19 and TRBJ2-2, reads DGGITQSPKYLFRKEGQNVTLSCEQNLNHDAMYWYRQDPGQGLRLIYYSQIVNDFQKGDIAEGYSVSREKKESFPLTVTSAQKNPTAFYLCASSIMPGGSTGELFFGEGSRLTVL.

The chain employs TRBV2 and TRBJ2-5; D is perhaps TRBD2 (6 bases). V lost 6 bases to trimming and J lost 2 bases, with 16 bases between them. The CDR3 is made up of 15 amino acids. Germline lookup yields CDR1 SNHLY and CDR2 FYNNEI. CDR3: CASSANAGGQETQYF. Written as DNA, the CDR3 is TGTGCCAGCAGCGCCAACGCCGGGGGACAAGAGACCCAGTACTTC.

The genes are TRBV7-2 and TRBJ2-5; D is uncertain. This CDR3 spans 13 amino acids. CDR1 is SGHTA and CDR2 is FQGNSA in the germline V gene. Between the trimmed V and J ends, which lost 11 bases and 1 base, there was a span of 14 bases. CDR3 nucleotides: TGTGCCCAACGGAGCCCTCCCCAAGAGACCCAGTACTTC. It yields the protein CAQRSPPQETQYF.

This rearrangement joins TRBV14 to TRBJ1-1; D is perhaps TRBD1 (6 bases). From germline, CDR1 is SGHDN and CDR2 FVKESK. This CDR3 spans 14 amino acids. Trimming removed 6 bases at V and 4 bases at J, with 15 bases between. Here the CDR3 reads CASRQRGGGTEAFF. CDR3 nucleotides: TGTGCCAGCAGACAACGGGGGGGCGGCACTGAAGCTTTCTTT.

This rearrangement joins TRBV9 to TRBJ2-3; TRBD2 matches 11 bases. V lost 6 bases and J lost 4; bases outside the gene matches: 7. This CDR3 has 15 residues. Germline loops: CDR1 SGDLS, CDR2 YYNGEE. The CDR3 here is CASNRGTSGADTQYF. CDR3 DNA: TGTGCCAGCAACCGTGGGACTAGCGGAGCAGATACGCAGTATTTT.

This sequence joins TRBV27 and TRBJ1-1, with D perhaps TRBD1 (5 bases). CDR1 MNHEY and CDR2 SMNVEV come from the germline V gene (reference sequence). The V end lost 6 bases, the J end lost 1 base, and 12 bases lay between the germline ends. CDR3 length: 14 amino acids. CDR3 bases: TGTGCCAGCAGCTCCGGGACCTCGAACACTGAAGCTTTCTTT. It yields the protein CASSSGTSNTEAFF.

The rearrangement joins TRBV5-1 to TRBJ2-1; 7 nucleotides line up with TRBD2. This CDR3 spans 16 amino acids. Germline V gene sequence: CDR1 SGHRS, CDR2 YFSETQ. Losses at the gene ends were 0 bases for V and 4 bases for J; bases not matched to a gene: 7. Here the CDR3 DNA reads TGCGCCAGCAGCTTGGGTACTAGCGCCCCTTACAATGAGCAGTTCTTC. This gives the protein CASSLGTSAPYNEQFF. Looking up the rest from reference TRBV5-1 and TRBJ2-1 gives the full variable domain: KAGVTQTPRYLIKTRGQQVTLSCSPISGHRSVSWYQQTPGQGLQFLFEYFSETQRNKGNFPGRFSGRQFSNSRSEMNVSTLELGDSALYLCASSLGTSAPYNEQFFGPGTRLTVL.

The genes are TRBV5-1 and TRBJ2-7, with TRBD2 identical over 15 bases. Germline CDR1 and CDR2: SGHRS and YFSETQ. The CDR3 is 16 residues long. The V and J ends lost 4 bases and 0 bases, in that order; junction bases with no gene match: 2. The CDR3 sequence: CASSRTSGRGSYEQYF. CDR3 sequence (DNA): TGCGCCAGCAGCCGGACTAGCGGGAGGGGCTCCTACGAGCAGTACTTC. The variable domain in full, with the rest retrieved from reference TRBV5-1 and TRBJ2-7, is KAGVTQTPRYLIKTRGQQVTLSCSPISGHRSVSWYQQTPGQGLQFLFEYFSETQRNKGNFPGRFSGRQFSNSRSEMNVSTLELGDSALYLCASSRTSGRGSYEQYFGPGTRLTVT.

This chain joins TRBV29-1 and TRBJ2-1; no reliable D call. The CDR3 totals 11 residues. Per germline, CDR1 SQVTM and CDR2 ANQGSEA. The CDR3 bases are TGCAACTCGAACCTCGGTCGGGAGCAGTTCTTC. Amino acids: CNSNLGREQFF.

The rearrangement uses TRBV10-3 and TRBJ2-1, with 9 bases lining up with TRBD1. Per germline, CDR1 ENHRY and CDR2 SYGVKD. There are 15 residues in the CDR3. Trimming took 6 bases from V and 4 from J; bases not matched to a gene: 7. The CDR3 nucleotides are TGTGCCATCAGACTAGGACAGGGGACTTACAATGAGCAGTTCTTC. It yields the protein CAIRLGQGTYNEQFF.